A selection of T cell receptor beta chains follows, all from one sample in a study of somatic mutations in cytotoxic T cells in rheumatoid arthritis. Repertoires were generated with immunoSEQ multiplex PCR, while TCRdb's copy carries only in-frame clones and drops some. This table holds approximately 30,000 clones, 82% found once. The sample comprised CD8+ T cells sorted from blood. The receptors here all came from an adult with rheumatoid arthritis. Each CDR3 is given with its conserved first and last residue. A D gene is named only where the DNA matches it firmly. Only part of the rows carry a size: once, few, many, or a class if the clone is expanded.

J gene	clone size	V gene	D gene	CDR3 DNA	CDR3 protein
TRBJ2-7	.	TRBV6-5	.	TGTGCCAGCAGTTACGGTGCCGAGCAGTACTTC	CASSYGAEQYF
TRBJ1-2	.	TRBV19	.	TGTGCCAGTAGTCCCCGGGGCTATGGCTACACCTTC	CASSPRGYGYTF
TRBJ2-1	.	TRBV6-1	.	TGTGCCAGCAGATGGCGGGACGCATCCTACAATGAGCAGTTCTTC	CASRWRDASYNEQFF
TRBJ2-1	.	TRBV29-1	TRBD1	TGCAGCGTTGAGGATGAGACAGGGGATGGCATCTTC	CSVEDETGDGIF
TRBJ1-2	.	TRBV6-6	.	TGTGCCAGCAGTTACCCCGGACAGAGAATCTATGGCTACACCTTC	CASSYPGQRIYGYTF
TRBJ2-2	.	TRBV4-3	TRBD1	TGCGCCAGCAGCCAAAACAGGGGCACCGGGGAGCTGTTTTTT	CASSQNRGTGELFF
TRBJ2-7	.	TRBV27	.	TGTGCCAGCAGTTTATCGTCGGGCCCCCTCTACGAGCAGTACTTC	CASSLSSGPLYEQYF
TRBJ2-5	.	TRBV6-6	TRBD1	TGTGCCAGCACCGACAGGGGGCGACGGGAGACCCAGTACTTC	CASTDRGRRETQYF
TRBJ1-1	.	TRBV19	TRBD1	TGTGCCAGTAGCCAGGGACAGACGATTGAAGCTTTCTTT	CASSQGQTIEAFF
TRBJ2-5	once	TRBV5-1	TRBD1	TGCGCCAGCAGCCTCAGGGGGTTTGGGGAGACCCAGTACTTC	CASSLRGFGETQYF
TRBJ2-7	.	TRBV5-1	TRBD1	TGCGCCAGCAGCTTGTTAGGGACAGGAGCCTACGAGCAGTACTTC	CASSLLGTGAYEQYF
TRBJ1-1	.	TRBV27	.	TGTGCCAGCAGTTTCGGCGGGGTTGGCACTGAAGCTTTCTTT	CASSFGGVGTEAFF
TRBJ1-3	.	TRBV7-9	TRBD1	TGTGCCAGCAGCGGAAGAGGACAGGCCAGCTCTGGAAACACCATATATTTT	CASSGRGQASSGNTIYF
TRBJ1-1	.	TRBV7-9	.	TGTGCCAGCAGCCGGCCCTCCTTCAGGACTGAAGCTTTCTTT	CASSRPSFRTEAFF
TRBJ2-1	.	TRBV7-2	.	TGTGCCAGCACCCATAGGCTAGATTACAATGAGCAGTTCTTC	CASTHRLDYNEQFF
TRBJ2-1	.	TRBV10-3	TRBD2	TGTGCCATCAGTGAGAAGGGACTAGCGGGAGTCGGGAATGAGCAGTTCTTC	CAISEKGLAGVGNEQFF
TRBJ2-3	once	TRBV6-4	TRBD1	TGTGCCAGCAGTGACTCGAGGACAGGGTCAGATACGCAGTATTTT	CASSDSRTGSDTQYF
TRBJ1-3	.	TRBV5-5	.	TGTGCCAGCAGCTTTGACAGCTCTGGAAACACCATATATTTT	CASSFDSSGNTIYF
TRBJ2-5	.	TRBV9	TRBD2	TGTGCCAGCAGCGTAGGACTAGCCGTTCGGGAGACCCAGTACTTC	CASSVGLAVRETQYF
TRBJ1-4	.	TRBV7-9	TRBD1	TGTGCCAGCAGCCCAATAAGGGGGCGCGAAAAACTGTTTTTT	CASSPIRGREKLFF
TRBJ1-4	.	TRBV25-1	.	TGTGCCAGCAGTCCCTCCCCCGGTGCAACTAATGAAAAACTGTTTTTT	CASSPSPGATNEKLFF
TRBJ2-7	few	TRBV19	TRBD1	TGTGCCAGTAGTACCTTGACAGGGACGATGCGCGAGCAGTACTTC	CASSTLTGTMREQYF
TRBJ1-1	.	TRBV9	TRBD1	TGTGCCAGCAGCGCCAACAGGGGGGAGGAGATGTCCACTGAAGCTTTCTTT	CASSANRGEEMSTEAFF
TRBJ2-4	.	TRBV10-3	TRBD2	TGTGCCATCAGTGAGACTGGGAGGGCCGGGAACATTCAGTACTTC	CAISETGRAGNIQYF
TRBJ2-7	.	TRBV27	TRBD2	TGTGCCAGCAGTGCCCCCGGGACTAGCGTCCGCTACGAGCAGTACTTC	CASSAPGTSVRYEQYF
TRBJ1-5	.	TRBV7-2	.	TGTGCCAGCAGCTATAGTCAGGGAAATCAGCCCCAGCATTTT	CASSYSQGNQPQHF
TRBJ1-1	.	TRBV20-1	.	TGCAGTGCGTTTATGAACACTGAAGCTTTCTTT	CSAFMNTEAFF
TRBJ2-1	.	TRBV7-9	.	TGTGCCAGCAGCCTAGCTGATGAGCAGTTCTTC	CASSLADEQFF
TRBJ1-2	.	TRBV6-6	TRBD1	TGTGCCAGCAGGGGACAGGGAGGTGGCTACACCTTC	CASRGQGGGYTF
TRBJ2-3	.	TRBV7-9	.	TGTGCCAGCAGCTTAGTTCGGTCTAGCACAGATACGCAGTATTTT	CASSLVRSSTDTQYF
TRBJ1-3	.	TRBV9	.	TGTGCCAGCAGCGTAGGTTCAGGGTGGGCTGGAAACACCATATATTTT	CASSVGSGWAGNTIYF
TRBJ2-7	.	TRBV11-2	TRBD1	TGTGCCAGCAGCCCTCCTGACAGGGGGGTGTACTTC	CASSPPDRGVYF
TRBJ1-2	.	TRBV6-6	TRBD1	TGTGCCAGCACTCTAGACAGGGTGGGAAACTATGGCTACACCTTC	CASTLDRVGNYGYTF
TRBJ1-2	.	TRBV27	TRBD1	TGTGCCAGCAGCGCAACCGGGACAGGGGATGGCTACACCTTC	CASSATGTGDGYTF
TRBJ1-5	few	TRBV7-9	.	TGTGCCAGCAGCTTAGCCTTTCAGCCCCAGCATTTT	CASSLAFQPQHF
TRBJ1-1	once	TRBV6-1	.	TGTGCCAGCACCCCCTGGATGAACACTGAAGCTTTCTTT	CASTPWMNTEAFF
TRBJ1-1	.	TRBV7-7	.	TGTGCCAGCAGCCCCCTCCGACTAGATGGTAACACTGAAGCTTTCTTT	CASSPLRLDGNTEAFF
TRBJ2-3	.	TRBV21-1	.	TGTGCCAGCAGCAAGGGGCGGGGACCCTGTGACCCAGATACGCAGTATTTT	CASSKGRGPCDPDTQYF
TRBJ1-1	.	TRBV4-3	TRBD1	TGCGCCAGCAGCCAAGACCGGGACAGGGTCTTGAACACTGAAGCTTTCTTT	CASSQDRDRVLNTEAFF
TRBJ1-5	.	TRBV5-5	.	TGTGCCAGCAGCTTGAAGTACGCCGAAAATCAGCCCCAGCATTTT	CASSLKYAENQPQHF
TRBJ1-1	.	TRBV13	.	TGTGCCAGCAGCCCCAAGCAGAGGAACACTGAAGCTTTCTTT	CASSPKQRNTEAFF
TRBJ1-6	.	TRBV27	.	TGTGCCAGCAGTTTTTCCGGGACGGCTTATTCACCCCTCCACTTT	CASSFSGTAYSPLHF